This note documents a single TCR beta chain sequence. The antigen this receptor binds is unknown. No base-level quality is on record; no much larger clone is a single base apart. Systemically healthy Caucasian individuals from Russia, roughly 40 in total and aged about 6 to 95 years, were included as donors. Each donor gave approximately 10 milliliters of peripheral blood, collected into EDTA-treated Vacutainer tubes. PBMCs were isolated by Ficoll-Paque density-gradient centrifugation, with at least 6 million obtained per sample. Total RNA, at least 6 micrograms per sample, was extracted from PBMCs with Trizol reagent. For every donor, an aliquot of PBMCs went through flow cytometry to measure the percentages of naive CD45RAhigh/CD27high T cells. The data originate from a study of blood T cells in healthy people across ages (dated by TCRdb to the mid-2010s). Notes on the research overall: In model experiments, template switching captured about one uniquely barcoded TCR beta cDNA molecule for every two T cells. To avoid experimental bias, donors of different ages were spread randomly across the sequencing lanes. To track age-related changes in TCR beta repertoire diversity, the study relied on deep sequencing normalized with unique cDNA molecular identifiers. Four age groups were formed from the donors: young (average approximately 15 years), middle-aged (just under 40), aged (roughly 56) and long-lived (roughly 88). Two additional independent replicas of 1 million unique cDNA reads from the same blood draw were analyzed for two donors (one aged 18 to 30 and one aged 80 or older).

Libraries were constructed by 5' RACE. The reads were generated on an Illumina HiSeq 2500. The second PCR ran for roughly 7 to 11 cycles and used a J-beta primer mix along with a sample-barcoded 5' primer. A unique molecular identifier was introduced onto each TCR beta cDNA molecule by a template-switch 5' adaptor carrying 12 random nucleotides. Each sample yielded at least 3 million CDR3-containing paired-end reads. All of the RNA was converted into first-strand cDNA using the Mint cDNA synthesis kit, with a TRBC-specific oligonucleotide serving as the primer. Following uracil-DNA glycosylase treatment, a first 18-cycle PCR with universal primers M1SS and BC2_uni_R was performed on all cDNA. The authors' analysis ran thus. Each sample was normalized by randomly selecting 1 million high-quality reads, each carrying a distinct molecular identifier. Instead of being binned into consensus sequences, reads that shared molecular identifiers were thrown out. MiTCR, run with a Q25 quality threshold and the strictest error-elimination algorithm, handled CDR3 identification, clonotype clustering and error correction. A nonparametric unseen species model with Euler transformation was used to estimate a lower bound on total TCR beta diversity. TCRdb took the public reads, trimmed them with fastp at Q25, ran MiXCR for clone calling and kept in-frame beta chains. Every entry covers one CDR3 protein and lists the most common genes and DNA from its rows. The V and J calls follow TCRdb's processing rather than the paper's. The sample records 850,000 to 1,100,000 distinct CDR3 sequences, 35% to 40% of which are singletons. The ten top clones hold roughly 14% of the sample.

V is pruned by 5 bases and J by 7 bases, leaving 8 bases of the junction without a gene match. Spanning cysteine to phenylalanine, the CDR3 consists of 14 amino acids. Just CDR3 DNA is preserved here, 42 bases in frame from base 1. CDR1 SQVTM and CDR2 ANQGSEA are derived from the germline V gene. Broad study findings and their caveats: The CMV infection status of donors was not known, potentially confounding age-related changes in expanded clonotypes. A strong correlation was found between observed TCR beta diversity and the percentage of naive T cells measured by flow cytometry. Observed TCR beta diversity per million T cells fell roughly linearly with age, and a significant reduction was already apparent by age about 38. Compared with the aged group, the long-lived group had more naive CD4+ T cells, fewer expanded clones and increased TCR diversity, suggesting age selection. Total diversity estimates from one million sequenced T cells were considered lower bounds and underestimates. Bulk unsorted PBMC profiling prevented conclusive comparison of naive and antigen-experienced compartments.

The sequencing input was blood. This clonotype originated in a man between 18 and 29 years old in good health. The chain is assembled from TRBV29-1 and TRBJ1-5; 10 nucleotides in the junction match TRBD1. The DNA is TGCAGCGTTCCCTCTGGGACAGGGGACCAGCCCCAGCATTTT. Translated, this is CSVPSGTGDQPQHF.